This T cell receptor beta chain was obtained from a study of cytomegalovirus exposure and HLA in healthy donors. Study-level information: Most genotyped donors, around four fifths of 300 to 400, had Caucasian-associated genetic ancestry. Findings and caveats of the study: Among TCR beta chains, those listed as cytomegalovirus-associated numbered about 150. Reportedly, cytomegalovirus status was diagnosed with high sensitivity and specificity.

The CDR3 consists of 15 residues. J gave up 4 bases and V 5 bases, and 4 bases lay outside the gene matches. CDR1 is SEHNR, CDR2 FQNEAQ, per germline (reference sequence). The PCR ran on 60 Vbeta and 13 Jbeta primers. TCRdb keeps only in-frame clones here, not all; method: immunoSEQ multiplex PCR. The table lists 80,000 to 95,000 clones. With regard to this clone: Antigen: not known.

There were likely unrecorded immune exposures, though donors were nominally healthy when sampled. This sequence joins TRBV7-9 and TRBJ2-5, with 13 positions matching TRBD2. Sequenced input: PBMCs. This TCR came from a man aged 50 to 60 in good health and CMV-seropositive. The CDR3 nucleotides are TGTGCCAGCAGCCCGGGACTAGCGGGGATAGAGACCCAGTACTTC. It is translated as CASSPGLAGIETQYF.